The 4 T cell receptor beta chains given below trace back to one sample, sequenced in a study of cytomegalovirus exposure and HLA in healthy donors. PCR amplification relied on 60 Vbeta primers (plus 13 Jbeta primers). The assay was immunoSEQ multiplex PCR, and TCRdb's table has in-frame clones only and misses some. Altogether tens of thousands of clones are present, roughly 78% being singletons, with the ten largest covering about 4.2%. Specimen: PBMCs. The receptors here all came from a male donor in good health and CMV-seropositive.

The chain recombines TRBV7-3 with TRBJ1-1; unclear D gene. Germline V CDR1 and CDR2: SGHTA, FQGTGA. CDR3 size: 14 residues. V was cut by 0 bases and J by 0 bases, with 5 bases left in between. The CDR3 loop is CASSLTPVNTEAFF. CDR3 sequence (DNA): TGTGCCAGCAGCTTAACCCCGGTGAACACTGAAGCTTTCTTT. Looking up the rest from reference TRBV7-3 and TRBJ1-1 gives the full variable domain: GAGVSQTPSNKVTEKGKYVELRCDPISGHTALYWYRQSLGQGPEFLIYFQGTGAADDSGLPNDRFFAVRPEGSVSTLKIQRTERGDSAVYLCASSLTPVNTEAFFGQGTRLTVV.

This clone was observed a few times. This chain uses TRBV27 with TRBJ1-1, with no clear D. Germline CDR1 MNHEY, CDR2 SMNVEV (reference sequence). This CDR3 contains 14 residues. V shed 3 bases and J shed 1 base, with 9 bases lying between them. The CDR3 sequence: CASSFLRGNTEAFF. CDR3 DNA sequence: TGTGCCAGCAGTTTCCTACGGGGGAACACTGAAGCTTTCTTT.

The chain joins TRBV29-1 to TRBJ2-7; TRBD1 aligns across 10 bases. There are 14 residues in the CDR3. The germline V gene encodes CDR1 SQVTM and CDR2 ANQGSEA. Trimming took 1 base from V and 3 from J; bases not matched to a gene: 3. CDR3: CSVEVGDRGYEQYF. CDR3 nucleotide sequence: TGCAGCGTTGAAGTCGGGGACAGGGGCTACGAGCAGTACTTC.

The V and J genes are TRBV7-9 and TRBJ2-3, with 9 bases lining up with TRBD1. The V segment lost 4 bases and the J segment 0 bases; nucleotides outside the gene matches: 5. The CDR3 loop spans 16 amino acids. Per the germline V gene, CDR1 is SEHNR and CDR2 is FQNEAQ (reference sequence). CDR3 DNA sequence: TGTGCCAGCAGCTCGGACAGGGGATATAGCACAGATACGCAGTATTTT. Amino acids: CASSSDRGYSTDTQYF.